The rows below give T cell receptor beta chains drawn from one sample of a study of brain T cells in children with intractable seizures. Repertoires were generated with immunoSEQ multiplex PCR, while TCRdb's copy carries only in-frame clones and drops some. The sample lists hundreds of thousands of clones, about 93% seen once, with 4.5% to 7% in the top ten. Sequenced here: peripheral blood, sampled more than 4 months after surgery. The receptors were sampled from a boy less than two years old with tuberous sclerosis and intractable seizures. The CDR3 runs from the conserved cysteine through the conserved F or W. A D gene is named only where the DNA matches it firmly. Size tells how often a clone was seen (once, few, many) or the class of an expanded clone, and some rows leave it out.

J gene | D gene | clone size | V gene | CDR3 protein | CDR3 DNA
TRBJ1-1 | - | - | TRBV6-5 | CASTPMSAGNTEAFF | TGTGCCAGCACCCCCATGTCGGCCGGGAACACTGAAGCTTTCTTT
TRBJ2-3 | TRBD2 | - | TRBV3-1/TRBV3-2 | CASSQRSGGYTDTQYF | TGTGCCAGCAGCCAAAGAAGCGGGGGCTACACAGATACGCAGTATTTT
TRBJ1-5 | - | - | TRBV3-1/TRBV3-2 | CASSQQGNQPQHF | TGTGCCAGCAGCCAACAGGGCAATCAGCCCCAGCATTTT
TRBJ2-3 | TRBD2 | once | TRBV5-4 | CASSLPLAGGRTDTQYF | TGTGCCAGCAGCTTGCCCCTAGCGGGGGGCCGCACAGATACGCAGTATTTT
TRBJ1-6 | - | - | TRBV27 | CASSSSRGGNSPLHF | TGTGCCAGCAGTTCATCCAGGGGTGGTAATTCACCCCTCCACTTT
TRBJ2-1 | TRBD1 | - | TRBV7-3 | CASSQDRDPNEQFF | TGTGCCAGCAGCCAAGACAGGGACCCTAATGAGCAGTTCTTC
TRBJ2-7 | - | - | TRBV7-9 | CASSPTGSSYEQYF | TGTGCCAGCAGCCCAACAGGGTCCTCCTACGAGCAGTACTTC
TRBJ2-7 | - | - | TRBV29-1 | CSVDTGNYEQYF | TGCAGCGTAGACACAGGGAACTACGAGCAGTACTTC
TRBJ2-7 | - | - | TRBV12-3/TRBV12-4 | CASSLVGEQYF | TGTGCCAGCAGTTTAGTGGGAGAGCAGTACTTC
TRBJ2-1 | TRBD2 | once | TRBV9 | CASSALGTSGGNEQFF | TGTGCCAGCAGCGCATTAGGGACTAGCGGGGGGAATGAGCAGTTCTTC